This entry describes one T cell receptor (beta chain). What it recognizes is unknown. Stimulation used 10 ug/mL lysate from CMV-infected fibroblasts. Sorted nonresponding memory CD4+ T cells were CD40L-negative, CD69-negative, CD45RO-high. The sample originates from a study of persistence of HIV-infected CD4 T cells. This was the immunoSEQ version 4 assay in survey mode. Repertoires were generated with immunoSEQ multiplex PCR, while TCRdb's copy carries only in-frame clones and drops some. The data contain some 30,000 clones, about 80% of them singletons. Germline V gives CDR1 KGHSH, CDR2 LQKENI. V lost 4 bases and J lost 5, with 17 bases in between. The CDR3 length is 15 residues.

This receptor was taken from an adult woman with HIV who was CMV-seropositive. Sequencing was performed on CD4+ T cells sorted from PBMCs after roughly 19-hour stimulation, taken from a patient who received antiretroviral therapy. The chain links TRBV18 to TRBJ1-2; the D gene is possibly TRBD1 (5 bases). As DNA, the CDR3 is TGTGCCAGCTCACGCTCTCGGGGAGGGGAGTATGGCTACACCTTC. It codes for CASSRSRGGEYGYTF.